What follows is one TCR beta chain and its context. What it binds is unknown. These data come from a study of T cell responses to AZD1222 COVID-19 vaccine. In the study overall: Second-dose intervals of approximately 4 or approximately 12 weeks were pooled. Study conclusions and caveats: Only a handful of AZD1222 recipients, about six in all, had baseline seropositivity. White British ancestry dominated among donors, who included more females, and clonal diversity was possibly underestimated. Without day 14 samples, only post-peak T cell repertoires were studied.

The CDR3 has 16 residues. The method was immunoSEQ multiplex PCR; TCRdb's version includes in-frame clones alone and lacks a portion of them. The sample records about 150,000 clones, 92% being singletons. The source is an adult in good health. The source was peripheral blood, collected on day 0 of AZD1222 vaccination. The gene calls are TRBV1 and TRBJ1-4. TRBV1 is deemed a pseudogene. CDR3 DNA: TGCACCAGCAGCCAAAAACCCCGGGACGGAAATGAAAAACTGTTTTTT. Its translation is CTSSQKPRDGNEKLFF.